This passage covers 20 T cell receptor beta chains from one sample sequenced in a study of OX40 agonist ivuxolimab in advanced cancers. Generated by immunoSEQ multiplex PCR, the TCRdb table keeps only in-frame clones and is missing some. The sample consists of 60,000 to 80,000 clones, around 80% of them appearing once. Sequenced here: CD4+ or CD8+ T cells sorted from blood, sampled in a trial of the OX40 agonist ivuxolimab. All receptors derive from an adult with an advanced solid tumor such as melanoma, head and neck, liver or kidney cancer.

This rearrangement joins TRBV7-2 to TRBJ2-5, with TRBD2 as a possible D gene (6 bases). Germline assignment: CDR1 SGHTA and CDR2 FQGNSA. The CDR3 has 14 residues. The V end lost 2 bases, the J end lost 5 bases, and 12 bases lay between the germline ends. Here the CDR3 reads CASSLSAGRETQYF. The CDR3 DNA sequence: TGTGCCAGCAGCTTATCTGCAGGGAGGGAGACCCAGTACTTC.

This sequence joins TRBV18 and TRBJ2-3; possibly TRBD1 for D (6 bases). The CDR3 is 17 amino acids. Trimming took off 4 bases at V and 4 bases at J, with 21 bases between the two ends. Germline CDR1 is KGHSH and CDR2 is LQKENI. As DNA, the CDR3 is TGTGCCAGCTCACAGAGAGGGACACCCGGGACGGCAGATACGCAGTATTTT. This translates into CASSQRGTPGTADTQYF.

The V gene is TRBV2, the J gene TRBJ2-1; 11 positions agree with TRBD2. Germline CDR1 SNHLY, CDR2 FYNNEI. CDR3 length: 13 residues. With 7 bases clipped from V and 6 bases from J, the junction kept 2 bases outside the gene matches. In DNA, the CDR3 is TGTGCCAGCAACCTAGCGGGGGGCAATGAGCAGTTCTTC. This translates into CASNLAGGNEQFF.

This clone was observed a handful of times. The chain joins TRBV15 to TRBJ1-2; D gene unclear. V lost 4 bases and J 7 bases, leaving 10 bases between the germline ends. CDR3 size: 12 residues. Germline CDR1 LNHNV, CDR2 YYDKDF (reference sequence). In nucleotides, the CDR3 is TGTGCCACCAGCACACGTTCCAGTGGCTACACCTTC. Its protein product is CATSTRSSGYTF.

The chain has TRBV6-1 and TRBJ1-1; no firm D call. CDR3 size: 13 residues. V lost 2 bases, J lost 5 bases, and 9 bases lay in between. In germline, CDR1 is MNHNS, CDR2 SASEGT. The CDR3 here is CASSELGQTEAFF. Written as DNA, the CDR3 is TGTGCCAGCAGTGAATTGGGTCAGACTGAAGCTTTCTTT.

The sample holds one count of this clone. V gene TRBV7-2 combines with J gene TRBJ1-2; D is unresolved. The CDR3 loop spans 12 amino acids. Germline values: CDR1 SGHTA, CDR2 FQGNSA. The V and J ends lost 3 bases and 4 bases respectively, with 6 bases between them. The DNA for the CDR3 is TGTGCCAGCAGCTTTGAGCTCTATGGCTACACCTTC. It encodes CASSFELYGYTF.

This clone came up a few times. V is TRBV13 and J is TRBJ2-1; 15 positions match TRBD2. J was trimmed by 7 bases and V by 5 bases; bases with no gene match: 15. The V gene's germline CDR1 is PRHDT and CDR2 FYEKMQ (reference sequence). The CDR3 totals 19 residues. The chain's CDR3 is CASSPGLAGGPMRTNEQFF. DNA of the CDR3: TGTGCCAGCAGCCCTGGACTAGCGGGAGGGCCCATGCGAACTAATGAGCAGTTCTTC. Looking up the rest from reference TRBV13 and TRBJ2-1 gives the full variable domain: AAGVIQSPRHLIKEKRETATLKCYPIPRHDTVYWYQQGPGQDPQFLISFYEKMQSDKGSIPDRFSAQQFSDYHSELNMSSLELGDSALYFCASSPGLAGGPMRTNEQFFGPGTRLTVL.

In nucleotides, the CDR3 is TGCGCCAGCAGCTTATTAGGAATTGACACTGAAGCTTTCTTT. Translation gives CASSLLGIDTEAFF. This chain uses TRBV5-1 with TRBJ1-1, with D uncertain. The CDR3 is 14 amino acids. Per germline, CDR1 SGHRS and CDR2 YFSETQ. Trimming pared 2 bases from V and 3 bases from J, leaving 11 bases between.

The chain is built from TRBV2 and TRBJ2-2; TRBD1 is a possible D gene (5 bases). This CDR3 contains 20 residues. The V gene lost 2 bases and the J gene lost 1 base, with 23 bases spanning the gap. Looked up from germline, CDR1 is SNHLY and CDR2 is FYNNEI. CDR3 in amino acids: CASSESRLDSTIRNTGELFF. The CDR3 nucleotides read TGTGCCAGCAGTGAATCCCGCCTCGACAGTACTATAAGGAACACCGGGGAGCTGTTTTTT.

The rearrangement joins TRBV7-9 to TRBJ2-2; D gene uncertain. The germline V gene has CDR1 SEHNR and CDR2 FQNEAQ (reference sequence). CDR3 length: 16 amino acids. Trimming took 2 bases from V and 0 from J, leaving 10 bases between them. CDR3 residues: CASSLPGASNTGELFF. The CDR3 DNA follows: TGTGCCAGCAGCTTACCGGGCGCATCGAACACCGGGGAGCTGTTTTTT.

V is TRBV10-3 and J is TRBJ2-5, with D unresolved. The CDR3 length is 15 residues. Germline values: CDR1 ENHRY, CDR2 SYGVKD. The V end was cut by 2 bases, the J end by 2 bases, with 12 bases between. The CDR3 DNA sequence: TGTGCCATCAGTGAGAGCCCAGGAACGCAAGAGACCCAGTACTTC. This encodes CAISESPGTQETQYF.

V gene TRBV4-2 combines with J gene TRBJ1-2, with 8 nucleotides matching TRBD1. The CDR3 sequence is 16 residues long. CDR1 is LGHNA and CDR2 is YNFKEQ in the germline V gene. V shed 1 base and J 3 bases; nucleotides not matched to a gene: 7. The CDR3 DNA reads TGTGCCAGCAGCCAAGGCCAAGGACAGGGCGACTATGGCTACACCTTC. Translating it yields CASSQGQGQGDYGYTF.

This clone has a single count. The rearrangement joins TRBV4-1 to TRBJ2-3; 11 nucleotides match TRBD2. This CDR3 spans 15 amino acids. Germline V gene lookup returns CDR1 MGHRA and CDR2 YSYEKL. V was clipped by 4 bases and J by 4 bases; unmatched bases: 4. The DNA for the CDR3 is TGCGCCAGCAGCCTACTAGCGGGGGCGGCAGATACGCAGTATTTT. The encoded protein is CASSLLAGAADTQYF.

The chain couples TRBV6-5 to TRBJ1-1; 10 positions agree with TRBD1. V shed 2 bases and J 8 bases; nucleotides not matched to a gene: 5. CDR1 is MNHEY, CDR2 SVGAGI, per germline. The CDR3 is made up of 14 amino acids. The CDR3 DNA follows: TGTGCCAGCAGTTACGCTAGGGACAGGGGCGAAGCTTTCTTT. Translation: CASSYARDRGEAFF.

This clone was seen a single time. This rearrangement joins TRBV7-9 to TRBJ2-7; D perhaps matches TRBD2 (6 bases). This CDR3 spans 15 amino acids. V was clipped by 5 bases and J by 4 bases, with 18 bases between them. Germline-derived CDR1 and CDR2 are SEHNR and FQNEAQ (reference sequence). The CDR3 sequence is CASSPNRESYYEQYF. The DNA for the CDR3 is TGTGCCAGCAGCCCCAACCGGGAGAGCTATTACGAGCAGTACTTC.

The genes are TRBV7-3 and TRBJ2-3, with D uncertain. This CDR3 is 13 amino acids long. CDR1 and CDR2 from the germline V gene are SGHTA and FQGTGA. V lost 5 bases and J 2 bases, leaving 8 bases between the germline ends. CDR3: CASSDFTTDTQYF. CDR3 DNA: TGTGCCAGCAGCGATTTTACCACAGATACGCAGTATTTT.

This chain links TRBV15 with TRBJ2-1; 14 positions match TRBD2. The V and J ends lost 1 base and 0 bases, in that order; junction bases with no gene match: 8. Per germline, CDR1 LNHNV and CDR2 YYDKDF (reference sequence). The CDR3 is made up of 20 amino acids. CDR3 in amino acids: CATSRGGGLAGVGSYNEQFF. In DNA form, the CDR3 reads TGTGCCACCAGCAGAGGTGGGGGACTAGCGGGAGTAGGCTCCTACAATGAGCAGTTCTTC.

The CDR3 is CASGLDGNEQFF. In DNA form, the CDR3 reads TGTGCTAGTGGTTTGGACGGCAATGAGCAGTTCTTC. The V and J genes are TRBV12-5 and TRBJ2-1; no firm D call. This CDR3 spans 12 amino acids. The V gene's germline CDR1 is LGHNT and CDR2 FRNRAP. V lost 1 base and J lost 6, with 4 bases in between.

This clone appeared a few times. The chain couples TRBV4-2 to TRBJ2-7; D is undetermined. This CDR3 comprises 14 residues. With 5 bases removed from V and 0 bases from J, the gap between germline ends came to 11 bases. Germline CDR1 is LGHNA and CDR2 is YNFKEQ. The CDR3 spells CASSARSNSYEQYF. CDR3 nucleotide sequence: TGTGCCAGCAGCGCGCGGTCGAACTCCTACGAGCAGTACTTC.

V and J are TRBV19 and TRBJ2-6, with no clear D. V lost 5 bases to trimming and J lost 0 bases, with 5 bases between them. The CDR3 has 14 amino acids. Germline CDR1 and CDR2: LNHDA and SQIVND (reference sequence). The CDR3 coding sequence is TGTGCCAGTAGTTATCTCTCTGGGGCCAACGTCCTGACTTTC. Protein sequence: CASSYLSGANVLTF.